Sequencing of this TCR beta chain was carried out in a study of shared clonotypes between healthy human individuals. Study results and limitations: Sequencing depth was a factor that was expected to affect clonotype sharing among donors.

Per the authors' pipeline: ImmunoSEQ supplied junction-only sequences lacking quality scores, so filtering was different. The repertoire was sequenced with immunoSEQ multiplex PCR; TCRdb's copy has only in-frame clones and lacks some. The DNA was the basis for D and trimming; V, J and clone size are from that table. Found here are 1 million to 1.3 million clones, more than 75% of them singletons; the top ten hold roughly 0.57%. Into CD45RA+ naive and CD45RA-negative memory subsets, the CD4+ cells were split. V was pared by 5 bases and J by 5 bases, with 12 bases between. CDR1 LNHNV and CDR2 YYDKDF come from the germline V gene (reference sequence). The CDR3 extends over 13 amino acids. This clone has just a few counts. The antigen remains undetermined.

The receptor's source is a man aged 18 to 30 in good health. Some clones in this sample may be carry-over from other donors' samples. The chain carries TRBV15 and TRBJ1-2, with a possible D match to TRBD1 (6 bases). The sample consisted of memory CD4+ T cells from PBMCs. Subset denoted: CD45RA-negative fraction. The CDR3 DNA sequence: TGTGCCACCAGCCCAGGGGTACGATATGGCTACACCTTC. Translated, it gives CATSPGVRYGYTF.